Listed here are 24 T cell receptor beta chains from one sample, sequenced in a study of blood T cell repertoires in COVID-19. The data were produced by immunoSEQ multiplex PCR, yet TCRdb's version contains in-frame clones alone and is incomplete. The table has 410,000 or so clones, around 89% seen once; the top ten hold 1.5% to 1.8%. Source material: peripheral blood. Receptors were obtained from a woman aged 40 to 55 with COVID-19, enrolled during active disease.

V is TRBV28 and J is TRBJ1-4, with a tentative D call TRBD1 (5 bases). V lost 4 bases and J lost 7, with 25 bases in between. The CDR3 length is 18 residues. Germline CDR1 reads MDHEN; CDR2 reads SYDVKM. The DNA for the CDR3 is TGTGCCAGCAGTTCCCTCGCGAGGGGCGCGGGAATGGGTGAAAAACTGTTTTTT. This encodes CASSSLARGAGMGEKLFF.

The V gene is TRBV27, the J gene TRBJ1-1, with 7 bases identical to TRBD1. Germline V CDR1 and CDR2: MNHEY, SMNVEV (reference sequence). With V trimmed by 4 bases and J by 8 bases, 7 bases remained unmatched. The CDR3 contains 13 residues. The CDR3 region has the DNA TGTGCCAGCAGTTCCTGGACAGGCGACGAAGCTTTCTTT. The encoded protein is CASSSWTGDEAFF.

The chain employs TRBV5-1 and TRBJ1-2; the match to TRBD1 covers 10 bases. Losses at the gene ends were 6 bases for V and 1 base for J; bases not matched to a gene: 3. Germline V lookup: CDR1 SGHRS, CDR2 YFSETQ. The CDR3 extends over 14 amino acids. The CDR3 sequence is CASTRTGGNYGYTF. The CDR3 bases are TGCGCCAGCACCCGGACAGGGGGTAACTATGGCTACACCTTC.

The CDR3 DNA reads TGTGCCAGCTCACCAACCGGAGGCTCTGGGGCCAACGTCCTGACTTTC. This encodes CASSPTGGSGANVLTF. The chain combines TRBV18 with TRBJ2-6; D possibly corresponds to TRBD2 (5 bases). The germline V gene has CDR1 KGHSH and CDR2 LQKENI. The CDR3 length is 16 residues. Trimming removed 2 bases at V and 0 bases at J, with 8 bases between.

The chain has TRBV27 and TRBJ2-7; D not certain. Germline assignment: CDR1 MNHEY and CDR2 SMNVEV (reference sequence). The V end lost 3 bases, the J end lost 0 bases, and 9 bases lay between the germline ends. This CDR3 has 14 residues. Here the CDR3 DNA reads TGTGCCAGCAGTTTTCTCGGTCCCTCCTACGAGCAGTACTTC. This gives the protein CASSFLGPSYEQYF.

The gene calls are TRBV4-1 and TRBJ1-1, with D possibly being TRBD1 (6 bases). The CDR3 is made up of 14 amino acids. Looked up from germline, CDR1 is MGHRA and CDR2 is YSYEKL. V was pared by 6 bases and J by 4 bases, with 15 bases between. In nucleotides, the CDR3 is TGCGCCAGCAGTCTAGGGGGGGGGATCACTGAAGCTTTCTTT. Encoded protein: CASSLGGGITEAFF.

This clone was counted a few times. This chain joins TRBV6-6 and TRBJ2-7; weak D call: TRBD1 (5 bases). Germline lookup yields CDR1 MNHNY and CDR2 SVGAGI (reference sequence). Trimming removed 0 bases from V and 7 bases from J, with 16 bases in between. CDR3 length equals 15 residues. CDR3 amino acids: CASSYSRVVQDEQYF. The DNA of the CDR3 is TGTGCCAGCAGTTACTCCAGGGTAGTACAGGATGAGCAGTACTTC.

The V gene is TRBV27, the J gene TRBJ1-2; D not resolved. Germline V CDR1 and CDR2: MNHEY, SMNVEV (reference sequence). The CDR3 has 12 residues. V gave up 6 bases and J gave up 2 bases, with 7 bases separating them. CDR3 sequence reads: CASRGPNYGYTF. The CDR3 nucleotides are TGTGCCAGCAGGGGCCCCAACTATGGCTACACCTTC.

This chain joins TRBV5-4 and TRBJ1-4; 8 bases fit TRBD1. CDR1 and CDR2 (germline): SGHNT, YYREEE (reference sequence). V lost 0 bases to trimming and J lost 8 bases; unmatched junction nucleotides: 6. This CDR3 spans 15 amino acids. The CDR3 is CASSLASSGGEKLFF. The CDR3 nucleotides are TGTGCCAGCAGCTTGGCCTCGTCAGGGGGCGAAAAACTGTTTTTT.

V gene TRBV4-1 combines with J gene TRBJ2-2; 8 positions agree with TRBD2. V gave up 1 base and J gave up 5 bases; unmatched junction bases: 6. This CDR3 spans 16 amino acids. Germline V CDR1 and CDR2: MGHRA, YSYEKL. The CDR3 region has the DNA TGCGCCAGCAGCCAAGGACTAGCGATCCAGACCGGGGAGCTGTTTTTT. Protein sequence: CASSQGLAIQTGELFF.

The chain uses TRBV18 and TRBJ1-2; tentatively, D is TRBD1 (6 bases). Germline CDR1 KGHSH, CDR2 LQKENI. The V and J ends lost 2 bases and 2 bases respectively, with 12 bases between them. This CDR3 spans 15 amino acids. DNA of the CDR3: TGTGCCAGCTCACCAGTGGACAGCGAGAACTATGGCTACACCTTC. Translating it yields CASSPVDSENYGYTF.

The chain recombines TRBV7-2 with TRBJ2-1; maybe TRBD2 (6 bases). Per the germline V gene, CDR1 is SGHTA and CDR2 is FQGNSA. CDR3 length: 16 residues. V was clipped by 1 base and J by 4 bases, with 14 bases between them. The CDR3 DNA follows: TGTGCCAGCAGCTTAGAACTCGCGGGGTTTTACAATGAGCAGTTCTTC. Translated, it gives CASSLELAGFYNEQFF.

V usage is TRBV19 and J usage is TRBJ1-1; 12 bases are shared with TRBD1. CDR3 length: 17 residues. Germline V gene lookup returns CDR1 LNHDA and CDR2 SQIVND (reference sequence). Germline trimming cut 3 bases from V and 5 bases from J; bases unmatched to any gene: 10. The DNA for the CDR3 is TGTGCCAGTAGTATCCGGGACAGGGGGCGAAGTGAAACTGAAGCTTTCTTT. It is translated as CASSIRDRGRSETEAFF. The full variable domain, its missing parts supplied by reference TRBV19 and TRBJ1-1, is DGGITQSPKYLFRKEGQNVTLSCEQNLNHDAMYWYRQDPGQGLRLIYYSQIVNDFQKGDIAEGYSVSREKKESFPLTVTSAQKNPTAFYLCASSIRDRGRSETEAFFGQGTRLTVV.

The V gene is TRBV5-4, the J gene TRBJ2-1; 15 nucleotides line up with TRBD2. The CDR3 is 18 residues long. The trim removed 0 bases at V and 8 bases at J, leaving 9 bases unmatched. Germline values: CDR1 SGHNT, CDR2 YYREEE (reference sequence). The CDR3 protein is CASSLAGLAGGPVYEQFF. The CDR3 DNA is TGTGCCAGCAGCTTGGCCGGACTAGCGGGAGGGCCTGTTTATGAGCAGTTCTTC.

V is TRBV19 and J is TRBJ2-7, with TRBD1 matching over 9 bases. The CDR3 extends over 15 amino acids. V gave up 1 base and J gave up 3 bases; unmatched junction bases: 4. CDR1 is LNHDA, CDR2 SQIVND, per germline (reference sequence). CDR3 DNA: TGTGCCAGTAGTATAGGTGGGACAGGGATCTACGAGCAGTACTTC. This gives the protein CASSIGGTGIYEQYF.

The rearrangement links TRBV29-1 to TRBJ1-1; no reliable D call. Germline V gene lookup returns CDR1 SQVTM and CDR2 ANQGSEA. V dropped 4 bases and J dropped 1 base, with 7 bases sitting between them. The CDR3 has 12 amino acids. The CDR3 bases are TGCAGCGTTGTCAGGCCGAACACTGAAGCTTTCTTT. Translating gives CSVVRPNTEAFF.

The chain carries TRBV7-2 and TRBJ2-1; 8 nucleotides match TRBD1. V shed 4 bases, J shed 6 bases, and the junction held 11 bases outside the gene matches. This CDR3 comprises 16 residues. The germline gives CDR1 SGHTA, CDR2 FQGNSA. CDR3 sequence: CASSSRRTGRSNEQFF. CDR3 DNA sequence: TGTGCCAGCAGCTCCCGACGGACAGGGCGCAGCAATGAGCAGTTCTTC.

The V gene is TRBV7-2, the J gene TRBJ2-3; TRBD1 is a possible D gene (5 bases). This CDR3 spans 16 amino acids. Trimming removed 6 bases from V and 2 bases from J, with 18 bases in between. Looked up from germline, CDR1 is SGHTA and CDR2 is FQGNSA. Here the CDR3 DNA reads TGTGCCAGCAGTCTAGGGGCATCCCCGGTCACAGATACGCAGTATTTT. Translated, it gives CASSLGASPVTDTQYF.

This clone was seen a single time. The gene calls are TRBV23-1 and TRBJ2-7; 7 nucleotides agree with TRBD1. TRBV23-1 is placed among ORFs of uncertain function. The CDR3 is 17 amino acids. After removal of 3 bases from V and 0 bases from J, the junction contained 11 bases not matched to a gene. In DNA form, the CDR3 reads TGCGCCAGCAGTCAGAGACAGGGTCAAACTACCTCCTACGAGCAGTACTTC. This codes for CASSQRQGQTTSYEQYF.

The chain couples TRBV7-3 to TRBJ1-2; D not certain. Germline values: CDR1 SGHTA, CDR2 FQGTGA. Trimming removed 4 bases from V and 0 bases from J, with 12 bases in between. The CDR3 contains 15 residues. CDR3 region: CASSSEAVSNYGYTF. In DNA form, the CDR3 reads TGTGCCAGCAGCTCAGAGGCAGTTTCTAACTATGGCTACACCTTC.

The CDR3 reads CASSAVDRYTEAFF. CDR3 DNA sequence: TGTGCCAGCAGCGCGGTCGACAGGTACACTGAAGCTTTCTTT. This sequence joins TRBV27 and TRBJ1-1; tentative D call: TRBD1 (6 bases). This CDR3 region has 14 residues. Germline V gene data show CDR1 as MNHEY and CDR2 as SMNVEV (reference sequence). V lost 6 bases and J 3 bases, leaving 14 bases between the germline ends.

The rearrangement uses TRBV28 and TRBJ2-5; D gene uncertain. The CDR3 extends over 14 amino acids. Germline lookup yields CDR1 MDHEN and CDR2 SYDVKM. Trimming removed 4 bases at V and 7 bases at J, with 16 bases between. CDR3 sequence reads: CASSSPVAVRTQYF. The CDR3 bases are TGTGCCAGCAGTTCACCTGTGGCGGTCCGGACCCAGTACTTC.

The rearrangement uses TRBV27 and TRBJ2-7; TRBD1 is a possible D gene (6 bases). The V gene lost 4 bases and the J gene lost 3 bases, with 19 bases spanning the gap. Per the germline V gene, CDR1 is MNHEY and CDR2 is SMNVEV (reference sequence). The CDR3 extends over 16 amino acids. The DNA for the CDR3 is TGTGCCAGCAGTTCCCTCCGGACAGAGAAGAGCTACGAGCAGTACTTC. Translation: CASSSLRTEKSYEQYF.

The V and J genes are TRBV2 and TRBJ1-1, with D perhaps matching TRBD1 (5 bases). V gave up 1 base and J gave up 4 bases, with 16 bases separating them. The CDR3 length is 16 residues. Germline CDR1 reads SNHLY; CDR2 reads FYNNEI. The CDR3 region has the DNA TGTGCCAGCAGTGAAGTCGGGGGGGAGTTCGGCACTGAAGCTTTCTTT. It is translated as CASSEVGGEFGTEAFF.